One sample yielded the 6 T cell receptor beta chains listed below, sequenced in a study of cytomegalovirus exposure and HLA in healthy donors. Use of 60 Vbeta and 13 Jbeta primers characterized the PCR. Libraries were prepared by immunoSEQ multiplex PCR; TCRdb keeps only in-frame clonotypes and omits some of them. The repertoire includes approximately 220,000 clones, approximately 83% of them detected once, and approximately 1.4% sits in the top ten. Sample: PBMCs. Receptor source: a girl between 10 and 17 years old in good health and CMV-seronegative.

The chain joins TRBV28 to TRBJ1-5; D not certain. Germline V lookup: CDR1 MDHEN, CDR2 SYDVKM. There are 12 residues in the CDR3. In nucleotides, the CDR3 is TGTTCGGGGAAAACCTCAAATCAGCCCCAGCATTTT. Residues: CSGKTSNQPQHF.

The chain employs TRBV6-1 and TRBJ2-3, with 9 nucleotides matching TRBD1. The CDR3 totals 15 residues. The V gene end was trimmed by 6 bases and the J gene end by 5 bases; junction bases not matched to a gene: 9. Per the germline V gene, CDR1 is MNHNS and CDR2 is SASEGT. Written as DNA, the CDR3 is TGTGCCAGCAGATTAATGGGACAGGGAGGAGATACGCAGTATTTT. Amino acid sequence: CASRLMGQGGDTQYF.

The V gene is TRBV28, the J gene TRBJ1-4; 7 nucleotides line up with TRBD1. V was clipped by 5 bases and J by 6 bases; unmatched bases: 9. Per the germline V gene, CDR1 is MDHEN and CDR2 is SYDVKM. The CDR3 is 15 amino acids. The CDR3: CASSPRTGRDEKLFF. In DNA form, the CDR3 reads TGTGCCAGCAGTCCCAGGACAGGAAGAGATGAAAAACTGTTTTTT.

The rearrangement joins TRBV28 to TRBJ2-3; 7 bases align to TRBD1. Per the germline V gene, CDR1 is MDHEN and CDR2 is SYDVKM. The CDR3 covers 15 residues. The V segment lost 6 bases and the J segment 0 bases; nucleotides outside the gene matches: 6. The CDR3 DNA reads TGTGCCAGCAGAGCACAGGGGTCAAGCACAGATACGCAGTATTTT. Its translation: CASRAQGSSTDTQYF. Full variable domain (missing parts from reference TRBV28 and TRBJ2-3): DVKVTQSSRYLVKRTGEKVFLECVQDMDHENMFWYRQDPGLGLRLIYFSYDVKMKEKGDIPEGYSVSREKKERFSLILESASTNQTSMYLCASRAQGSSTDTQYFGPGTRLTVL.

Turning to this clone: Relative to the germline gene, one junction end is altered; a read error may explain this. The genes are TRBV5-1 and TRBJ2-1; 9 positions agree with TRBD2. The length of the CDR3 is 15 residues. From germline, CDR1 is SGHRS and CDR2 YFSETQ. The chain's CDR3 is CASSQGLASNNEQFF. The CDR3 DNA is TGCGCCAGCAGCCAGGGACTAGCCTCCAACAATGAGCAGTTCTTC.

This clone has more than one count but fewer than ten. The chain combines TRBV19 with TRBJ1-1; unclear D gene. The CDR3 length is 14 residues. CDR1 is LNHDA, CDR2 SQIVND, per germline (reference sequence). The V end was cut by 4 bases, the J end by 3 bases, with 12 bases between. CDR3 region: CASSREGWDTEAFF. CDR3 in DNA: TGTGCCAGTAGTAGGGAGGGATGGGACACTGAAGCTTTCTTT.